This note documents a single T cell receptor beta chain sequence. Its antigen remains undetermined. No much larger clonotype is one base removed from it; base qualities were not supplied. This sample was taken from a study of blood T cell repertoires in COVID-19 (dated by TCRdb to 2019 to 2021). A note on the overall study: Samples covering the acute and convalescent phases of COVID-19 were provided by collaborators in the United States, Italy and Spain. The repertoires were released in a freely available public database meant as a resource for research on the immune response to SARS-CoV-2. Nearly every sample came with metadata listing a de-identified subject ID, COVID-19 status, age in years and sex. Samples were obtained from the ongoing ImmuneRACE study (first 160 participants) and from approximately 1,200 subjects provided by 6 global collaborators. Where available, HLA class I and class II types were obtained from metadata supplied by the sample provider rather than from assay-based typing. Subjects who had been exposed to COVID-19, were actively infected with it, or had recovered from it provided the deeply sampled blood TCRbeta repertoires that made up the dataset. The prospective study material was composed of cDNA or gDNA derived from T cells, B-cell-depleted T cells, or PBMCs.

Here is what the overall study found, with its caveats: How much clinical and demographic metadata was included differed by source and by participant, and the metadata was provided uncurated.

In Seattle, one collaborating source enrolled patients while the infection was active and tracked those patients longitudinally over the course of disease. Whole blood was collected in K2EDTA tubes by collaborating institutions according to the institutions' own protocols. For TCRbeta analysis, collaborator samples were shipped as frozen whole blood, as isolated PBMCs, or as DNA extracted from either sample type. The immunoSEQ Assay, a bias-controlled multiplex PCR, was used to amplify TCRbeta CDR3 regions from genomic DNA. Per the source publication's procedure: Within the assay, amplification of reference gene primers was used to estimate how many nucleated cells each sample contained. To quantify the absolute abundance of each unique TCRbeta CDR3 rearrangement, sequence reads were collapsed and filtered. For each sample, productive Simpson clonality was calculated as the square root of Simpson's diversity index over productive rearrangements. TCRdb obtained this table from immuneACCESS and retained in-frame rearrangements with V and J assigned. These tables miss some clones; where compared with another copy, unresolved V genes account for less than half of the shortfall, and the remainder is unexplained. V and J calls and clone size are as listed in that table; D and trimming were resolved from the DNA. This sample has 300,000 to 350,000 clones in its table, and roughly 90% of those were observed once. 7.5% to 10% of the sample is held by the ten biggest clonotypes.

The TCR sequence derives from a man aged 30-40 years with COVID-19, enrolled during active disease. The sample was peripheral blood.

Read as DNA, the sequence is TGTGCCAGCAGCCAAGTAGGAAGGAGGGGGGGCATTTACGAGCAGTACTTC. Its protein product is CASSQVGRRGGIYEQYF. Recombination linked TRBV3-1 (or the pseudogene TRBV3-2) to TRBJ2-7; the D gene is perhaps TRBD2, from 7 matching bases. The germline V gene (reference sequence) sets CDR1 to LGHDT and CDR2 to YNNKEL. The CDR3 numbers 17 residues from cysteine through phenylalanine. CDR3 DNA only is kept here, 51 bases in frame from base 1. Trimming at the junction amounts to 1 base on V and 4 bases on J, and the germline ends lie 20 bases apart.